Presented here are 10 T cell receptor beta chains from one specimen sequenced in a study of shared clonotypes between healthy human individuals. Method: immunoSEQ multiplex PCR; TCRdb's copy keeps in-frame clones and lacks some. The table shows approximately 2,000,000 clones, with around 93% occurring only once. Positively selected for CCR7, the CD45RO-negative cells used as naive CD8 cells excluded terminally differentiated effector memory CD45RA+ cells. Sequenced sample: naive CD8+ T cells from PBMCs. Source of these receptors: a man younger than 30 in good health. Some clones in this sample may be carry-over from other donors' samples.

V usage is TRBV19 and J usage is TRBJ1-2; D is ambiguous. The CDR3 has 11 amino acids. V shed 11 bases and J shed 8 bases, with 15 bases lying between them. CDR1 LNHDA and CDR2 SQIVND come from the germline V gene (reference sequence). As DNA, the CDR3 is TGTGCCGGATATGGGAGTGAAGGCTACACCTTC. Translating it yields CAGYGSEGYTF.

V usage is TRBV10-1 and J usage is TRBJ1-4, with 7 bases lining up with TRBD1. Germline CDR1 WNHNN, CDR2 SYGVQD (reference sequence). CDR3 length: 14 amino acids. Trimming cost V 5 bases and J 6 bases; bases outside gene matches: 6. The chain's CDR3 is CASSQGGEDEKLFF. The CDR3 DNA reads TGCGCCAGCAGTCAAGGGGGCGAAGATGAAAAACTGTTTTTT.

The rearrangement links TRBV15 to TRBJ2-3; D not resolved. With 8 bases removed from V and 1 base from J, the gap between germline ends came to 10 bases. The germline V gene encodes CDR1 LNHNV and CDR2 YYDKDF (reference sequence). The CDR3 loop spans 13 amino acids. The chain's CDR3 is CATGSIRTDTQYF. The DNA for the CDR3 is TGTGCCACCGGGTCGATCCGCACAGATACGCAGTATTTT. The variable domain in full, with the rest retrieved from reference TRBV15 and TRBJ2-3, is DAMVIQNPRYQVTQFGKPVTLSCSQTLNHNVMYWYQQKSSQAPKLLFHYYDKDFNNEADTPDNFQSRRPNTSFCFLDIRSPGLGDTAMYLCATGSIRTDTQYFGPGTRLTVL.

This clone has only a few counts. The V gene is TRBV6-6, the J gene TRBJ1-5; tentatively, D is TRBD1 (5 bases). The CDR3 has 13 amino acids. The germline V gene has CDR1 MNHNY and CDR2 SVGAGI (reference sequence). Trimming removed 0 bases from V and 6 bases from J, with 6 bases in between. The CDR3 reads CASSYSTVQPQHF. In DNA form, the CDR3 reads TGTGCCAGCAGTTACTCGACAGTTCAGCCCCAGCATTTT.

For this clone: The sample carries other DNA sequences with the same CDR3. The chain uses TRBV9 and TRBJ2-7, with D perhaps matching TRBD1 or TRBD2 (5 bases each). Germline V gives CDR1 SGDLS, CDR2 YYNGEE. Between the trimmed V and J ends, which lost 4 bases and 3 bases, there was a span of 14 bases. The CDR3 has 14 amino acids. CDR3 amino acids: CASSPRDRVYEQYF. The CDR3 DNA reads as TGTGCCAGCAGCCCCCGGGACCGAGTCTACGAGCAGTACTTC.

The gene calls are TRBV19 and TRBJ2-7; D ambiguous. Deletions cut 6 bases from V and 6 bases from J, with 18 bases between. CDR1 and CDR2 (germline): LNHDA, SQIVND (reference sequence). The CDR3 is 14 residues long. This chain's CDR3 is CASRSHGSRSEQYF. CDR3 coding DNA: TGTGCCAGTAGGTCACACGGATCAAGGAGCGAGCAGTACTTC.

The rearrangement joins TRBV29-1 to TRBJ1-2; 7 positions match TRBD1. Unmatched junction bases numbered 6, after V lost 6 bases and J lost 8 bases. CDR1 and CDR2 (germline): SQVTM, ANQGSEA. The CDR3 sequence is 11 residues long. CDR3 sequence reads: CSVKGGEGYTF. The CDR3 coding sequence is TGCAGCGTCAAAGGGGGCGAAGGCTACACCTTC.

This clone was detected only once. V and J are TRBV19 and TRBJ2-5, with a weak D call TRBD1 (6 bases). The germline V gene encodes CDR1 LNHDA and CDR2 SQIVND (reference sequence). The CDR3 length is 16 residues. V lost 3 bases and J lost 0, with 14 bases in between. The CDR3 region is CASSMGDNVHQETQYF. The DNA of the CDR3 is TGTGCCAGTAGTATGGGGGACAACGTACACCAAGAGACCCAGTACTTC.

The chain combines TRBV2 with TRBJ2-7, with D maybe TRBD1 (5 bases). CDR3 size: 13 residues. Germline CDR1 is SNHLY and CDR2 is FYNNEI. Trimming left V 8 bases short and J 0 bases short, with 11 bases between. CDR3 DNA: TGTGCCAGCGGGGCGCTCGTCTCCTACGAGCAGTACTTC. As protein: CASGALVSYEQYF.

The chain couples TRBV6-5 to TRBJ1-5, with D uncertain. CDR3 size: 16 residues. Germline V CDR1 and CDR2: MNHEY, SVGAGI. Trimming took 4 bases from V and 0 from J, leaving 13 bases between them. The CDR3 reads CASSSGPVGSNQPQHF. The DNA of the CDR3 is TGTGCCAGCAGTTCGGGCCCGGTGGGTAGCAATCAGCCCCAGCATTTT.